This T cell receptor (beta chain) appears in the sequencing data of a study of blood T cell repertoires in COVID-19. Study background: Spain, Italy and the United States supplied samples that represented acute and convalescent COVID-19. PBMCs, B-cell-depleted T cells, or T cells were the source of the cDNA or gDNA that made up the material.

The assay was immunoSEQ multiplex PCR, and TCRdb's table has in-frame clones only and misses some. The sample holds 160,000 or so clones, approximately 80% seen once. V gave up 3 bases and J gave up 3 bases; unmatched junction bases: 5. CDR1 SNHLY and CDR2 FYNNEI come from the germline V gene. The CDR3 loop spans 15 amino acids. The chain joins TRBV2 to TRBJ1-5, with TRBD1 identical over 7 bases. The specimen was PBMCs or T cells enriched from blood (not recorded which). The sequence came from a man aged 35 to 55 who had recovered from COVID-19. The CDR3 region is CASSESRGNNQPQHF. CDR3 nucleotide sequence: TGTGCCAGCAGTGAGAGCAGGGGGAACAATCAGCCCCAGCATTTT. Drawing the rest from reference TRBV2 and TRBJ1-5, the complete variable domain is EPEVTQTPSHQVTQMGQEVILRCVPISNHLYFYWYRQILGQKVEFLVSFYNNEISEKSEIFDDQFSVERPDGSNFTLKIRSTKLEDSAMYFCASSESRGNNQPQHFGDGTRLSIL.